Given below is one T cell receptor beta chain in context. Its target is not known. The CDR3 covers 14 residues. Trimming cost V 2 bases and J 0 bases, with 7 bases left between them. Germline loops: CDR1 SGHVS, CDR2 FNYEAQ. Assay version v3.0 of immunoSEQ was used, and it was run at survey level. The assay was immunoSEQ multiplex PCR, and TCRdb's table has in-frame clones only and misses some. The sample holds about 22,000 clones, more than 70% seen once. The entry originates in a study of long-term antiretroviral therapy in people with HIV. Study-level points and caveats: Repertoires looked antigen-experienced, with only a slight naive shift after ART. The data indicate that diversity increased after ART but remained below transplant donor controls.

The sample in question was unsorted PBMCs, obtained 2.3 years after starting antiretroviral therapy. The chain employs TRBV7-6 and TRBJ2-5; D remains ambiguous. The sequence derives from a man aged 55 to 69 with HIV. The CDR3 reads CASSLPTDQETQYF. CDR3 DNA: TGTGCCAGCAGCTTACCCACCGACCAAGAGACCCAGTACTTC.